A selection of T cell receptor beta chains follows, all from one sample in a study of blood T cell repertoires in COVID-19. Sequenced by immunoSEQ multiplex PCR; TCRdb stores in-frame clones only, minus some. The table has approximately 140,000 clones, roughly 81% seen once; the top ten hold approximately 3.6%. Sequences were obtained from PBMCs or T cells enriched from blood (not recorded which). The receptors stem from a woman aged 45-65 years with acute COVID-19. Both conserved end residues are part of each CDR3. D genes are given only for firm matches. Clone size is given for some rows only: seen once, a few or many times, or a class if the clone is expanded.

abundance: -
j_gene: TRBJ2-3
v_gene: TRBV4-3
d_gene: TRBD2
CDR3nt: TGCGCCAGCAGCCAGGTCGCTAATCGGGCGCTAGCGGGAGCAATAGATACGCAGTATTTT
CDR3aa: CASSQVANRALAGAIDTQYF

abundance: -
j_gene: TRBJ2-5
v_gene: TRBV29-1
d_gene: TRBD1
CDR3nt: TGCAGCGTTCTCAGGGGGCGAGAGACCCAGTACTTC
CDR3aa: CSVLRGRETQYF

abundance: -
j_gene: TRBJ2-7
v_gene: TRBV9
d_gene: TRBD2
CDR3nt: TGTGCCAGCAGCCCAATGGGGACTAGCGTGTACGAGCAGTACTTC
CDR3aa: CASSPMGTSVYEQYF

abundance: -
j_gene: TRBJ2-2
v_gene: TRBV6-1
d_gene: -
CDR3nt: TGTGCCAGCAGTGAAGCGGCAGGGAACACCGGGGAGCTGTTTTTT
CDR3aa: CASSEAAGNTGELFF

abundance: -
j_gene: TRBJ1-1
v_gene: TRBV6-2/TRBV6-3
d_gene: -
CDR3nt: TGTGCCAGCAGTTCCCTGACAAAGAACACTGAAGCTTTCTTT
CDR3aa: CASSSLTKNTEAFF

abundance: -
j_gene: TRBJ2-1
v_gene: TRBV3-1/TRBV3-2
d_gene: TRBD1
CDR3nt: TGTGCCAGCAGCCAAGGACAGGGCCTGAGCTCCTACAATGAGCAGTTCTTC
CDR3aa: CASSQGQGLSSYNEQFF

abundance: -
j_gene: TRBJ2-5
v_gene: TRBV7-2
d_gene: TRBD1
CDR3nt: TGTGCCAGCAGCTCCGGGACAGCTAAGACCCAGTACTTC
CDR3aa: CASSSGTAKTQYF

abundance: -
j_gene: TRBJ2-6
v_gene: TRBV13
d_gene: TRBD2
CDR3nt: TGTGCCAGCAGCCCCCGGGTTAGCGGGACCTCTGGGGCCAACGTCCTGACTTTC
CDR3aa: CASSPRVSGTSGANVLTF

abundance: -
j_gene: TRBJ2-1
v_gene: TRBV5-5
d_gene: -
CDR3nt: TGTGCCAGCAGCCCCTCCGGGCAGGGAGGCTTTGAGCAGTTCTTC
CDR3aa: CASSPSGQGGFEQFF

abundance: few
j_gene: TRBJ1-1
v_gene: TRBV7-9
d_gene: TRBD1
CDR3nt: TGTGCCAGCAGCTTATCTCAGGGGGCGTCAGGGACTGAAGCTTTCTTT
CDR3aa: CASSLSQGASGTEAFF

abundance: few
j_gene: TRBJ1-4
v_gene: TRBV19
d_gene: -
CDR3nt: TGTGCCAGTAGTATAGCTGGCAGGGAAATCGTAAAACTGTTTTTT
CDR3aa: CASSIAGREIVKLFF

abundance: -
j_gene: TRBJ2-7
v_gene: TRBV7-2
d_gene: TRBD2
CDR3nt: TGTGCCAGCAGCCTCGGACTAGCGGGAGTAGGGTACGAGCAGTACTTC
CDR3aa: CASSLGLAGVGYEQYF

abundance: -
j_gene: TRBJ2-7
v_gene: TRBV28
d_gene: -
CDR3nt: TGTGCCAGCAGTCCCTACTCCTACGAGCAGTACTTC
CDR3aa: CASSPYSYEQYF

abundance: few
j_gene: TRBJ2-1
v_gene: TRBV9
d_gene: TRBD2
CDR3nt: TGTGCCAGCAGCGGTCCCGGGACTACCAACCCCCGGATCTTC
CDR3aa: CASSGPGTTNPRIF

abundance: -
j_gene: TRBJ2-1
v_gene: TRBV2
d_gene: TRBD2
CDR3nt: TGTGCCAGCAGTGAAACAGCGGGAGGTTCCTACAATGAGCAGTTCTTC
CDR3aa: CASSETAGGSYNEQFF

abundance: once
j_gene: TRBJ1-5
v_gene: TRBV2
d_gene: -
CDR3nt: TGTGCCAGCAGCCACAGACAGGAGAGTTATAGCAATCAGCCCCAGCATTTT
CDR3aa: CASSHRQESYSNQPQHF

abundance: -
j_gene: TRBJ2-6
v_gene: TRBV5-4
d_gene: -
CDR3nt: TGTGCCAGCAGCTTGCAGGTCTCTGGGGCCAACGTCCTGACTTTC
CDR3aa: CASSLQVSGANVLTF

abundance: -
j_gene: TRBJ2-3
v_gene: TRBV19
d_gene: TRBD2
CDR3nt: TGTGCCAGTAGTTCGACTAGCGGGAGTACAGATACGCAGTATTTT
CDR3aa: CASSSTSGSTDTQYF

abundance: few
j_gene: TRBJ1-1
v_gene: TRBV14
d_gene: -
CDR3nt: TGTGCCAGCAGCCAACAGATCAGGAACACTGAAGCTTTCTTT
CDR3aa: CASSQQIRNTEAFF

abundance: -
j_gene: TRBJ1-2
v_gene: TRBV15
d_gene: TRBD1
CDR3nt: TGTGCCACCAGCAGAGATTCGGGAGGGGGCACTAACTATGGCTACACCTTC
CDR3aa: CATSRDSGGGTNYGYTF

abundance: -
j_gene: TRBJ1-1
v_gene: TRBV21-1
d_gene: -
CDR3nt: TGTGCCAGCAGTCGGACAGTAGTAATTGAAGCTTTCTTT
CDR3aa: CASSRTVVIEAFF

abundance: -
j_gene: TRBJ2-1
v_gene: TRBV24-1
d_gene: TRBD1
CDR3nt: TGTGCCACCAGTGATACCGCCCCGCCGCGGGGACAGGGTAGTAAGGATGAGCAGTTCTTC
CDR3aa: CATSDTAPPRGQGSKDEQFF

abundance: -
j_gene: TRBJ2-6
v_gene: TRBV4-3
d_gene: -
CDR3nt: TGCGCCAGCAGCCCTAAACCGCCCCAGCGGCCTTACTCTGGGGCCAACGTCCTGACTTTC
CDR3aa: CASSPKPPQRPYSGANVLTF

abundance: -
j_gene: TRBJ2-1
v_gene: TRBV19
d_gene: TRBD2
CDR3nt: TGTGCCAGTAGTATTCTAGCGGGCAGCTCCTACAATGAGCAGTTCTTC
CDR3aa: CASSILAGSSYNEQFF

abundance: -
j_gene: TRBJ1-2
v_gene: TRBV5-1
d_gene: -
CDR3nt: TGCGCCAGCAGAGGGGAAGACTATGGCTACACCTTC
CDR3aa: CASRGEDYGYTF

abundance: -
j_gene: TRBJ1-6
v_gene: TRBV6-1
d_gene: -
CDR3nt: TGTGCCAGCAGTGAAGCGGGCGAGAATTCACCCCTCCACTTT
CDR3aa: CASSEAGENSPLHF

abundance: -
j_gene: TRBJ2-2
v_gene: TRBV28
d_gene: -
CDR3nt: TGTGCCAGCAGTTTGTGGGGGGATGTCGCCGGGGAGCTGTTTTTT
CDR3aa: CASSLWGDVAGELFF

abundance: -
j_gene: TRBJ2-2
v_gene: TRBV13
d_gene: TRBD2
CDR3nt: TGTGCCAGCAGCCCGGGACTAGCGGGAGGACTCTACACCGGGGAGCTGTTTTTT
CDR3aa: CASSPGLAGGLYTGELFF

abundance: -
j_gene: TRBJ1-4
v_gene: TRBV28
d_gene: TRBD1
CDR3nt: TGTGCCAGCAGTTTACCTGGACAGGGTAATGAAAAACTGTTTTTT
CDR3aa: CASSLPGQGNEKLFF

abundance: -
j_gene: TRBJ1-1
v_gene: TRBV27
d_gene: -
CDR3nt: TGTGCCAGCAGTTTACGGCAGGGGAACACTGAAGCTTTCTTT
CDR3aa: CASSLRQGNTEAFF

abundance: -
j_gene: TRBJ2-1
v_gene: TRBV6-2/TRBV6-3
d_gene: TRBD1
CDR3nt: TGTGCCAGCAGCACGACAGGGATAAGCTCCTACAATGAGCAGTTCTTC
CDR3aa: CASSTTGISSYNEQFF

abundance: -
j_gene: TRBJ2-1
v_gene: TRBV28
d_gene: TRBD2
CDR3nt: TGTGGAACCATAGCGGGAGGGCCCGACAATGAGCAGTTCTTC
CDR3aa: CGTIAGGPDNEQFF

abundance: -
j_gene: TRBJ2-1
v_gene: TRBV30
d_gene: TRBD2
CDR3nt: TGTGCCTGGACGGCAGGGCTAGCGGGAAGGAATGAGCAGTTCTTC
CDR3aa: CAWTAGLAGRNEQFF

abundance: -
j_gene: TRBJ2-7
v_gene: TRBV9
d_gene: -
CDR3nt: TGTGCCAGCAGCGGCCGGGACACTACCTACGAGCAGTACTTC
CDR3aa: CASSGRDTTYEQYF

abundance: once
j_gene: TRBJ2-1
v_gene: TRBV20-1
d_gene: -
CDR3nt: TGCAGCCAACAGGGTTACAATGAGCAGTTCTTC
CDR3aa: CSQQGYNEQFF

abundance: -
j_gene: TRBJ1-6
v_gene: TRBV2
d_gene: TRBD1
CDR3nt: TGTGCCAGCAGTGTCAGGGGGACGAACTATAATTCACCCCTCCACTTT
CDR3aa: CASSVRGTNYNSPLHF

abundance: -
j_gene: TRBJ2-1
v_gene: TRBV4-3
d_gene: TRBD1
CDR3nt: TGCGCCAGCAGCCAAGTGACAGGGACCTACAATGAGCAGTTCTTC
CDR3aa: CASSQVTGTYNEQFF

abundance: -
j_gene: TRBJ1-2
v_gene: TRBV24-1
d_gene: TRBD1
CDR3nt: TGTGCCACCAGTGATACCGGGACAGGGAATAGTGGCTACACCTTC
CDR3aa: CATSDTGTGNSGYTF

abundance: few
j_gene: TRBJ1-6
v_gene: TRBV9
d_gene: -
CDR3nt: TGTGCCAGCAGCGAAAACCAGGAATCACCCCTCCACTTT
CDR3aa: CASSENQESPLHF

abundance: -
j_gene: TRBJ2-1
v_gene: TRBV10-3
d_gene: TRBD1
CDR3nt: TGTGCCATCAGTGAAGGGACAGGGAAATCCTACAATGAGCAGTTCTTC
CDR3aa: CAISEGTGKSYNEQFF

abundance: -
j_gene: TRBJ2-7
v_gene: TRBV3-1/TRBV3-2
d_gene: -
CDR3nt: TGTGCCAGCAGCCAAGTAAGGGGAGAGCAGTACTTC
CDR3aa: CASSQVRGEQYF

abundance: few
j_gene: TRBJ2-1
v_gene: TRBV19
d_gene: -
CDR3nt: TGTGCCAGTAGTCGGCAGGGCGGCTTTAATGAGCAGTTCTTC
CDR3aa: CASSRQGGFNEQFF

abundance: once
j_gene: TRBJ1-1
v_gene: TRBV21-1
d_gene: -
CDR3nt: TGTGCCAGCAGTAAAGGCAGGGTAAAGGATGAAGCTTTCTTT
CDR3aa: CASSKGRVKDEAFF

abundance: -
j_gene: TRBJ2-7
v_gene: TRBV12-3/TRBV12-4
d_gene: TRBD2
CDR3nt: TGTGCCAGCTTCGCTAGCGGGAGCCACGAGCAGTACTTC
CDR3aa: CASFASGSHEQYF

abundance: -
j_gene: TRBJ1-2
v_gene: TRBV5-4
d_gene: -
CDR3nt: TGTGCCAGCAGCTCTGCCACAGACCACTATGGCTACACCTTC
CDR3aa: CASSSATDHYGYTF

abundance: medium-sized
j_gene: TRBJ2-1
v_gene: TRBV15
d_gene: TRBD2
CDR3nt: TGTGCCACCAGCAGAGGCGGGGGGGCAACGCTTTACAATGAGCAGTTCTTC
CDR3aa: CATSRGGGATLYNEQFF

abundance: once
j_gene: TRBJ2-7
v_gene: TRBV7-2
d_gene: TRBD2
CDR3nt: TGTGCCAGCAGCTTAGTACTAGCGGGAGGGCCTTACGAGCAGTACTTC
CDR3aa: CASSLVLAGGPYEQYF

abundance: -
j_gene: TRBJ2-1
v_gene: TRBV5-1
d_gene: TRBD1
CDR3nt: TGCGCCAGCAGCTTGGAGGGGACAGGGGCCTACAATGAGCAGTTCTTC
CDR3aa: CASSLEGTGAYNEQFF

abundance: -
j_gene: TRBJ2-3
v_gene: TRBV24-1
d_gene: -
CDR3nt: TGTGCCACCAGTGATGCCCGGACTGCAGATACGCAGTATTTT
CDR3aa: CATSDARTADTQYF

abundance: -
j_gene: TRBJ2-1
v_gene: TRBV2
d_gene: -
CDR3nt: TGTGCCAGCACAAGGAGCTCCTACAATGAGCAGTTCTTC
CDR3aa: CASTRSSYNEQFF

abundance: -
j_gene: TRBJ2-3
v_gene: TRBV3-1/TRBV3-2
d_gene: TRBD2
CDR3nt: TGTGCCAGCAGCCGATTACGAGCGGGAGGGCCAGATACGCAGTATTTT
CDR3aa: CASSRLRAGGPDTQYF

abundance: -
j_gene: TRBJ1-2
v_gene: TRBV12-5
d_gene: TRBD1
CDR3nt: TGTGCTAGTGGGTGGGGACAGTTTCTAGCTAACTATGGCTACACCTTC
CDR3aa: CASGWGQFLANYGYTF